This T cell receptor (beta chain) derives from a study of blood T cell repertoires in COVID-19. Turning to the study itself: Samples of COVID-19 (acute and convalescent) were obtained from the United States, Italy and Spain. The cDNA or gDNA used as material had been derived from T cells, B-cell-depleted T cells, or PBMCs.

As originally analysed: Nucleated cell counts were estimated from reference gene primer amplification. Clones were read by immunoSEQ multiplex PCR, and TCRdb kept only the in-frame ones, dropping some. The V and J calls and clone size are taken from that table; D and trimming were inferred from the DNA. The data hold approximately 26,000 clones, with around nine tenths observed a single time. V lost 4 bases and J 1 base, leaving 7 bases between the germline ends. The CDR3 extends over 13 amino acids. Germline-derived CDR1 and CDR2 are SGHRS and YFSETQ. V usage is TRBV5-1 and J usage is TRBJ2-3; D is unclear. This sequence was found in a human donor in a cohort sampled during active COVID-19. Sequenced: peripheral blood. CDR3 loop: CASSPGGTDTQYF. CDR3 sequence (DNA): TGCGCCAGCAGCCCAGGCGGCACAGATACGCAGTATTTT.